What follows is one T cell receptor beta chain and its context. This clonotype was picked up many times. It lacks a known antigen. There are no base qualities to consult, and no much larger clone falls within one base. Sequenced using an Illumina HiSeq 1500. TCRdb took the public reads, trimmed them with fastp at Q25, ran MiXCR for clone calling and kept in-frame beta chains. Entries are consolidated by CDR3 protein sequence, retaining the most common genes and DNA. The sample table shows hundreds of thousands of distinct CDR3 sequences, and roughly 16% are seen once. In total, the top ten clones hold more than 10% of the sample. These data originate in a study of T cell repertoires in cytomegalovirus infection (dated by TCRdb to the late 2010s). Some background on the complete study: Because public TCR beta signatures pointed to carriage of CMV infection together with the matching HLA type, the HLA type of each donor mattered for the analysis. The investigation overall reported the following: The ex vivo response was dominated by HLA-C-restricted CMV-specific TCR beta clonotypes, which also provided the single most frequent clonotype in two of eight donors. Carriers of CMV infection plus the relevant HLA type were discriminated by the cumulative frequency of public TCR beta family members in the study cohort and in an independent approximately 360-donor cohort.

The germline V gene encodes CDR1 SNHLY and CDR2 FYNNEI. The CDR3 goes from the cysteine to the phenylalanine over 14 residues. Of all the DNA, just the CDR3 is kept, 42 bases in frame from base 1. After removal of 7 bases from V and 5 bases from J, the junction retains 6 bases not matched to a gene. This clonotype originated in a human donor in good health (CMV status not recorded). Some clones in this sample may be carry-over from other donors' samples. Rearrangement joined TRBV2 to TRBJ1-5; the junction holds 9 bases that match TRBD1. The material sequenced was PBMCs. The CDR3 here reads CASTGTGPDQPQHF. The DNA is TGTGCCAGCACCGGGACAGGGCCGGATCAGCCCCAGCATTTT.